The 3 T cell receptor beta chains reported below all come from one sample, sequenced in a study of CD4 and CD8 cells across lung adenocarcinoma regions. Each CDR3 protein gets one entry after TCRdb re-called the PCR reads with MiXCR. This table has 9,500 to 15,000 distinct CDR3 sequences, approximately 50% appearing once. Sequencing was carried out using CD8+ T cells from the margin of a lung tumor. The origin of the receptors is a male donor with lung adenocarcinoma. The CD4 and CD8 labels of this study may be unreliable.

This clonotype was picked up many times. This chain joins TRBV6-1 and TRBJ2-7, with unresolved D. Germline V CDR1 and CDR2: MNHNS, SASEGT. The V and J ends lost 8 bases and 2 bases respectively, with 10 bases between them. The CDR3 extends over 12 amino acids. The DNA of the CDR3 is TGTGCCAGCCAGCAGTTTACCTACGAGCAGTACTTC. Its translation: CASQQFTYEQYF.

Sample share makes this clonotype large. The chain joins TRBV6-1 to TRBJ2-3; tentatively, D is TRBD2 (6 bases). The CDR3 totals 15 residues. CDR1 is MNHNS, CDR2 SASEGT, per germline. Trimming pared 6 bases from V and 1 base from J, leaving 14 bases between. CDR3: CASRPRGTGTDTQYF. Written as DNA, the CDR3 is TGTGCCAGCAGACCCCGGGGGACGGGCACAGATACGCAGTATTTT.

The rearrangement links TRBV6-1 to TRBJ2-5; D is tentatively TRBD1 or TRBD2 (6 bases each). Germline CDR1 reads MNHNS; CDR2 reads SASEGT. Trimming stripped 8 bases from V and 0 bases from J, with 22 bases between. This CDR3 comprises 17 residues. The CDR3 here is CASCAGLGGRDQETQYF. DNA for the CDR3: TGTGCCAGCTGTGCGGGGCTCGGGGGCCGAGACCAAGAGACCCAGTACTTC.